This entry is about one T cell receptor (beta chain). This clonotype was seen at least ten times. Its antigen target is currently unknown. Nothing much larger sits one base from this clone, and base qualities are not available. TCR beta CDR3 regions were amplified from RNA transcripts for repertoire sequencing. The first round was an RT-PCR using HTBI primers with the Qiagen OneStep RT-PCR kit, and this first round was followed by a second-round multiplex PCR, then size selection and purification. Libraries were sequenced paired-end with 100 bp reads on an Illumina HiSeq2000. Per the original workflow: SOAPnuke was used to process the reads, throwing out any read that had adapters, had uncalled bases, had a mean Phred below 15, or lacked an exact constant-primer or identifier match. High-quality paired reads were merged with COPE v1.2.5. Each unique nucleotide sequence was defined as a clonotype, and clonotypes were aligned to IMGT TRB V, D and J references with MiTCR v1.1. Analysis was restricted to V-J combinations with a frequency above 0.0001, which covered about 99% of repertoires. A TCR clonal expansion and chaos score per V-J combination was defined as the ratio of F50 clonal expansion to chaos observed in the TCRdist matrix. Welch's t-statistics and random forest were used to reduce the features to around 13 V-J combinations, which were then used as input to a naive Bayes classifier. Thyroid-blood repertoire similarity was quantified with the Morisita-Horn index. The raw public data were reprocessed by TCRdb itself: fastp quality trimming at Q25, MiXCR clonotype calling, in-frame beta chains only. Under each unique CDR3 protein, matching rows form one entry showing the most common genes and DNA. TCRdb, not the original authors, processed these V and J calls. The sample contains about 400,000 distinct CDR3 sequences, about 17% of them found a single time. The ten most abundant clones make up 1.6% of the sample.

As encoded in the germline V gene, CDR1 is MNHNS while CDR2 is SASEGT. V sheds 2 bases and J sheds 5 bases, leaving 6 bases between their ends. CDR3 length: 12 amino acids, cysteine to phenylalanine. Here the CDR3 DNA is all that survives: 36 bases in frame from base 1. The sample is drawn from a study of Graves' ophthalmopathy and Graves' hyperthyroidism (dated by TCRdb to the late 2010s). As for the study more broadly: Peripheral blood samples were taken at the time of initial diagnosis, before any treatment was given. To explore V-J signatures that distinguish ophthalmopathy from hyperthyroidism, a discovery set of 100 patients was enrolled, made up of 43 with ophthalmopathy and fewer than 60 with stable hyperthyroidism. In roughly six hyperthyroidism patients, the T-cell repertoire of thyroid tissue was compared with the T-cell repertoire of blood. The roughly 100 discovery patients were randomly split 7:3 into training and test sets. The study used TCR beta repertoire signatures to distinguish Graves' ophthalmopathy from Graves' hyperthyroidism and to predict progression to ophthalmopathy. In total, 135 blood samples were TCR-sequenced: fewer than 50 ophthalmopathy, under 85 hyperthyroidism and approximately 17 hyperthyroidism-to-ophthalmopathy patients. An independent validation cohort was composed of some 19 hyperthyroidism patients and about 17 patients who later progressed from hyperthyroidism to ophthalmopathy. Once sampling was done, hyperthyroidism patients were given methimazole at a starting dose of 30 mg daily, while ophthalmopathy patients were given high-dose intravenous methylprednisolone. What the work shows at the level of the full study, not this receptor alone: In cross-validation, the 13-signature model distinguished ophthalmopathy from stable hyperthyroidism with about 90% sensitivity and about 81% specificity, while in the test set the corresponding values were about 80% and 75%. No statistical method was used to set the sample size in advance, and the investigators knew which group each participant was assigned to. Most expanded thyroid clonotypes with frequency above 0.001 were also detected in blood, suggesting blood repertoires may reflect the thyroid immune response. In validation, the model predicted ophthalmopathy progression with less than 71% sensitivity and around 72% specificity; 12 predicted patients were CT-confirmed with GO in a median of 6.5 months.

Patients with ophthalmopathy had moderately to severely active disease, with a Clinical Activity Score of 3 or more, a NOSPECS grade of 4 or more, and a disease duration of less than 3 months. Patients with other autoimmune diseases, uncontrolled infections, pregnancy or lactation were excluded from the study. Clinical symptoms, serum thyroxine, TRAb, thyroid ultrasound and orbital computed tomography were used for diagnosis. PBMCs were isolated from more than 9 ml of fresh peripheral blood by Ficoll-Paque density gradient centrifugation. Total RNA was extracted using Trizol reagent, and RNA quality was checked on an Agilent 2100 Bioanalyzer.

The source material was peripheral blood. The chain uses TRBV6-1 and TRBJ1-2; the D gene cannot be named for sure. The sequence was obtained from a woman under 30 with Graves' ophthalmopathy. Donor details come from another sample of the same person, matched by shared clones. Here the CDR3 is given as CASSEWRYGYTF. The DNA sequence is TGTGCCAGCAGTGAATGGCGATATGGCTACACCTTC.